This paragraph reports one T cell receptor beta chain. The antigen is not known. The sample is drawn from a study of cytomegalovirus exposure and HLA in healthy donors. PCR involved 60 Vbeta and 13 Jbeta primers. Here immunoSEQ multiplex PCR was the method, and the copy in TCRdb shows in-frame clones only, minus some. The sample has some 130,000 clones, 80% to 85% seen once. In germline, CDR1 is MDHEN, CDR2 SYDVKM. The J segment lost 0 bases and the V segment lost 5 bases, leaving 7 bases of the junction unmatched. The CDR3 runs 16 residues. Study-wide results and caveats: Earlier analysis yielded a pattern in which most TCR beta V segments were productive about 87% or about 30% of the time.

The gene calls are TRBV28 and TRBJ2-1; TRBD2 matches at 7 bases. The origin of this receptor is a woman between 50 and 59 years old in good health and CMV-seropositive. Sample: PBMCs. The CDR3 nucleotides read TGTGCCAGCAGTAACCGACTAGCCAGCTCCTACAATGAGCAGTTCTTC. Amino acids: CASSNRLASSYNEQFF.